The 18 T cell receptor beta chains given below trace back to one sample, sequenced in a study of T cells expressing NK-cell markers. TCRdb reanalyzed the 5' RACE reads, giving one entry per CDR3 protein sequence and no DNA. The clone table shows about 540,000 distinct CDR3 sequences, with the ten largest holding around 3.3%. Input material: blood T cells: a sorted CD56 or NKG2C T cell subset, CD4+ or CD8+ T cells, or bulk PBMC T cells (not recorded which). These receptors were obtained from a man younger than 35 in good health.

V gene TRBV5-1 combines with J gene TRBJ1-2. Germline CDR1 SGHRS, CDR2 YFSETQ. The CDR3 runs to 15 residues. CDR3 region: CASSLSDDSNYGYTF.

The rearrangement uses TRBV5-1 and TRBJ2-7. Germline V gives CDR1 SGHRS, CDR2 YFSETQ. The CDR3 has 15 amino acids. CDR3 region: CASSLAGSLSYEQYF.

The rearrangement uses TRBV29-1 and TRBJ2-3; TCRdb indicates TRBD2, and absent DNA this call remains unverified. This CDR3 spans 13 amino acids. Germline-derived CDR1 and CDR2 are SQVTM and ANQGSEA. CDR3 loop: CSVDPGRDDTQYF.

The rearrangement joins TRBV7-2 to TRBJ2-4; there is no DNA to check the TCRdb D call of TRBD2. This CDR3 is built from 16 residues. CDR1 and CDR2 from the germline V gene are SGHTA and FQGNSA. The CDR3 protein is CASSLSWQGPGNIQYF.

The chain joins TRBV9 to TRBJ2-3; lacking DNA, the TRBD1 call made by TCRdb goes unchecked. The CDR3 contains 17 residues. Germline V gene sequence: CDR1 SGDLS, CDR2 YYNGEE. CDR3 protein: CASSGLRSGTSTDTQYF. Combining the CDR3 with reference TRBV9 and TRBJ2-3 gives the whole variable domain DSGVTQTPKHLITATGQRVTLRCSPRSGDLSVYWYQQSLDQGLQFLIQYYNGEERAKGNILERFSAQQFPDLHSELNLSSLELGDSALYFCASSGLRSGTSTDTQYFGPGTRLTVL.

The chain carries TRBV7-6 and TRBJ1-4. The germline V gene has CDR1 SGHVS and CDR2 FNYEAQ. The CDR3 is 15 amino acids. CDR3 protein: CAGPDGGLSNEKLFF. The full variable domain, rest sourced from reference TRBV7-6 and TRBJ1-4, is GAGVSQSPRYKVTKRGQDVALRCDPISGHVSLYWYRQALGQGPEFLTYFNYEAQQDKSGLPNDRFSAERPEGSISTLTIQRTEQRDSAMYRCAGPDGGLSNEKLFFGSGTQLSVL.

The CDR3 spells CASRIGVGGYTF. V usage is TRBV28 and J usage is TRBJ1-2. CDR3 length equals 12 residues. Germline V gives CDR1 MDHEN, CDR2 SYDVKM.

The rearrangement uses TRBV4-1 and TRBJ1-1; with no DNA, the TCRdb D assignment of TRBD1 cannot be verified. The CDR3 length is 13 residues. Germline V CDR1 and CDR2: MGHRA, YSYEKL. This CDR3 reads CASSLGRDAEAFF.

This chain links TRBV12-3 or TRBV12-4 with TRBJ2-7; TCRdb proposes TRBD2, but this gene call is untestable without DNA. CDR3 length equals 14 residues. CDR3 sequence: CASSSNPPSYEQYF.

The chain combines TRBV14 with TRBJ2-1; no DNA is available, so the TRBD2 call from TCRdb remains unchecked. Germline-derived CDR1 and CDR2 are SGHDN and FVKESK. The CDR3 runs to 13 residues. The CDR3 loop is CASSQLAANEQFF. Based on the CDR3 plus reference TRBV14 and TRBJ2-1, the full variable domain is EAGVTQFPSHSVIEKGQTVTLRCDPISGHDNLYWYRRVMGKEIKFLLHFVKESKQDESGMPNNRFLAERTGGTYSTLKVQPAELEDSGVYFCASSQLAANEQFFGPGTRLTVL.

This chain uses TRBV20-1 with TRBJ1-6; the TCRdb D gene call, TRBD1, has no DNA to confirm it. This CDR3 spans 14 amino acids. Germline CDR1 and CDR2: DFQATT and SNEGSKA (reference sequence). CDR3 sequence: CSARMSGLGSPLHF.

The CDR3 protein is CASSDEAAINEQFF. V and J are TRBV4-1 and TRBJ2-1. The V gene's germline CDR1 is MGHRA and CDR2 YSYEKL. CDR3 length: 14 amino acids.

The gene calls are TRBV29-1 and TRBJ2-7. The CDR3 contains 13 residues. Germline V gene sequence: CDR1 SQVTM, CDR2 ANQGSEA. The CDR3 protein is CSASDRASYEQYF.

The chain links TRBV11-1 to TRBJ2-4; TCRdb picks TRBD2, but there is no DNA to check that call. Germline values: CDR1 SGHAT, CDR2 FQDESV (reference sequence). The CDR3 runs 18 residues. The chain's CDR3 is CASSITSLAVSAKNIQYF.

The CDR3 is CASSSPLSGRVSEQFF. V and J are TRBV7-2 and TRBJ2-1; TCRdb reports TRBD2, a call that lacks DNA to check it against. Germline V lookup: CDR1 SGHTA, CDR2 FQGNSA. The CDR3 loop spans 16 amino acids.

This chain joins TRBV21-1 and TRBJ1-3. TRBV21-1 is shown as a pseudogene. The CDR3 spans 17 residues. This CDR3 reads CASSKKGPRSKEDTIYF.

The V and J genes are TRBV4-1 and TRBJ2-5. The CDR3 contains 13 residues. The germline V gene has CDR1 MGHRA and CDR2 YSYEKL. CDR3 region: CASSQDWQETQYF.

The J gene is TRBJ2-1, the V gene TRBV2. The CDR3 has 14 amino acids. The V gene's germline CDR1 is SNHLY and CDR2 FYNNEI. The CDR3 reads CAVRTDGAYNEQFF.